These T cell receptor beta chains were read from a single sample in a study of T cell responses to AZD1222 COVID-19 vaccine. Assay used: immunoSEQ multiplex PCR; TCRdb lists only in-frame clones, some missing. The repertoire includes roughly 140,000 clones, 70% to 90% of them detected once, and approximately 2.3% sits in the top ten. Sequencing used peripheral blood, obtained on day 0 of AZD1222 vaccination. The receptors were sampled from an adult in good health. The CDR3 runs from the conserved cysteine through the conserved F or W. A D gene is named only where the DNA matches it firmly. A clone size is listed for some rows: how often the clone was seen (once, few, many), or a class if it is expanded.

J | D | V | size | CDR3 | DNA
TRBJ2-5 | TRBD1 | TRBV29-1 | once | CSVGGQGETQYF | TGCAGCGTTGGCGGACAGGGCGAGACCCAGTACTTC
TRBJ1-6 | TRBD1 | TRBV27 | NA | CASREDRDNSPLHF | TGTGCCAGCAGGGAAGACAGGGATAATTCACCCCTCCACTTT
TRBJ1-1 | NA | TRBV10-3 | NA | CAISTFGGDTEAFF | TGTGCCATCAGTACCTTTGGGGGGGACACTGAAGCTTTCTTT
TRBJ1-4 | NA | TRBV5-1 | NA | CASSLWVGVEKLFF | TGCGCCAGCAGCTTGTGGGTAGGAGTTGAAAAACTGTTTTTT
TRBJ2-7 | NA | TRBV12-3/TRBV12-4 | NA | CASSLGGGEQYF | TGTGCCAGCAGTTTGGGTGGAGGCGAGCAGTACTTC
TRBJ2-1 | TRBD1 | TRBV7-2 | NA | CASSWGQGPYNEQFF | TGTGCCAGCAGCTGGGGACAGGGACCCTACAATGAGCAGTTCTTC
TRBJ2-1 | NA | TRBV4-1 | NA | CASSQDPQVAYNEQFF | TGCGCCAGCAGCCAAGATCCCCAAGTCGCCTACAATGAGCAGTTCTTC
TRBJ1-1 | NA | TRBV27 | NA | CASSRVSNTEAFF | TGTGCCAGTAGCCGGGTCTCGAACACTGAAGCTTTCTTT
TRBJ2-5 | TRBD2 | TRBV7-3 | NA | CASSLSSGVGETQYF | TGTGCCAGCAGCTTATCTAGCGGGGTGGGAGAGACCCAGTACTTC
TRBJ2-7 | NA | TRBV10-2 | once | CASSSGPREQYF | TGCGCCAGCAGTTCAGGGCCGCGGGAGCAGTACTTC
TRBJ2-7 | TRBD1 | TRBV10-3 | NA | CAISRTGNNYEQYF | TGTGCCATCAGCAGGACAGGGAACAACTACGAGCAGTACTTC
TRBJ2-1 | TRBD2 | TRBV29-1 | few | CSGGLAGGHEQFF | TGCAGCGGGGGACTAGCGGGAGGCCATGAGCAGTTCTTC
TRBJ2-3 | NA | TRBV15 | NA | CATSRGQGMITDTQYF | TGTGCCACCAGCAGAGGTCAGGGTATGATTACCGATACGCAGTATTTT
TRBJ2-7 | TRBD2 | TRBV19 | NA | CASSNGLAIWDEQYF | TGTGCCAGTAGTAACGGACTAGCCATCTGGGACGAGCAGTACTTC
TRBJ2-3 | TRBD2 | TRBV6-1 | NA | CASSAAGTTDTQYF | TGTGCCAGCAGTGCAGCGGGAACCACAGATACGCAGTATTTT
TRBJ2-1 | NA | TRBV15 | NA | CATSRVGGNEQFF | TGTGCCACCAGCAGAGTAGGGGGCAATGAGCAGTTCTTC
TRBJ1-1 | NA | TRBV21-1 | NA | CASSNRDTTGESTEAFF | TGTGCCAGCAGCAATCGGGACACCACCGGCGAGAGCACTGAAGCTTTCTTT
TRBJ2-5 | TRBD2 | TRBV24-1 | NA | CATGTSGSKGQETQYF | TGTGCCACCGGTACTAGCGGGAGTAAGGGCCAAGAGACCCAGTACTTC
TRBJ1-4 | NA | TRBV6-5 | NA | CAGISFNEKLFF | TGTGCCGGGATTAGTTTTAATGAAAAACTGTTTTTT
TRBJ1-5 | NA | TRBV27 | once | CASSLGGPQPQHF | TGTGCCAGCAGTTTAGGGGGGCCTCAGCCCCAGCATTTT
TRBJ1-5 | TRBD1 | TRBV6-5 | NA | CASSYSGTGGGQHF | TGTGCCAGCAGTTACTCCGGGACAGGGGGCGGGCAGCATTTT
TRBJ1-4 | NA | TRBV25-1 | NA | CASSPRGAANEKLFF | TGTGCCAGCAGTCCCCGGGGGGCGGCTAATGAAAAACTGTTTTTT
TRBJ1-2 | TRBD1 | TRBV4-2 | NA | CASSPAGGKGATGYTF | TGTGCCAGCAGCCCCGCGGGTGGTAAGGGGGCGACTGGCTACACCTTC
TRBJ2-2 | NA | TRBV11-2 | NA | CASSYAGYTGELFF | TGTGCCAGCAGCTACGCGGGATACACCGGGGAGCTGTTTTTT
TRBJ1-6 | NA | TRBV6-5 | once | CASSYWADNNSPLHF | TGTGCCAGCAGTTACTGGGCGGATAACAATTCACCCCTCCACTTT
TRBJ2-1 | TRBD2 | TRBV9 | NA | CASSVDVIAGVLHEQFF | TGTGCCAGCAGCGTAGATGTAATAGCGGGAGTACTTCATGAGCAGTTCTTC
TRBJ1-4 | TRBD1 | TRBV2 | NA | CASARPDRVYEKLFF | TGTGCCAGCGCCCGACCGGACAGGGTTTATGAAAAACTGTTTTTT
TRBJ2-7 | TRBD2 | TRBV7-6 | NA | CASSFKGGRANEQYF | TGTGCCAGCAGCTTTAAGGGCGGGAGGGCCAACGAGCAGTACTTC
TRBJ1-6 | TRBD1 | TRBV10-3 | NA | CAISPDRVNSPLHF | TGTGCCATCAGCCCGGACAGGGTCAATTCACCCCTCCACTTT
TRBJ2-7 | NA | TRBV29-1 | once | CIQPIEDWASYEQYF | TGCATCCAACCCATAGAGGACTGGGCCTCCTACGAGCAGTACTTC
TRBJ2-3 | TRBD2 | TRBV27 | once | CASRVAGGLVYTQYF | TGTGCCAGCCGGGTGGCGGGAGGTCTGGTTTATACGCAGTATTTT
TRBJ1-3 | TRBD1 | TRBV9 | NA | CASSGQGLYSGNTIYF | TGTGCCAGCAGCGGACAGGGGCTGTACTCTGGAAACACCATATATTTT
TRBJ2-7 | NA | TRBV5-8 | NA | CASSLYGVTYEQYF | TGTGCCAGCAGCTTGTACGGGGTAACCTACGAGCAGTACTTC
TRBJ2-5 | TRBD2 | TRBV5-4 | NA | CASSRGLGQETQYF | TGTGCCAGCAGCAGGGGACTAGGCCAAGAGACCCAGTACTTC
TRBJ2-1 | NA | TRBV7-9 | once | CASSLTVEQFF | TGTGCCAGCAGCTTAACGGTAGAGCAGTTCTTC
TRBJ2-1 | NA | TRBV28 | once | CASRRSGSSYNEQFF | TGTGCCAGCAGGAGAAGCGGCAGCTCCTACAATGAGCAGTTCTTC
TRBJ2-3 | NA | TRBV5-1 | NA | CASSRLGSFTDTQYF | TGCGCCAGCAGCCGTCTTGGCTCTTTCACAGATACGCAGTATTTT
TRBJ1-1 | NA | TRBV6-6 | NA | CASSSRNTEAFF | TGTGCCAGCAGTTCCAGAAACACTGAAGCTTTCTTT
TRBJ2-6 | TRBD1 | TRBV6-2/TRBV6-3 | NA | CASSFRTGAGANVLTF | TGTGCCAGCAGTTTCCGGACAGGGGCTGGGGCCAACGTCCTGACTTTC
TRBJ1-1 | NA | TRBV5-4 | NA | CASSLGPRWTEAFF | TGTGCCAGCAGCTTGGGGCCCCGGTGGACTGAAGCTTTCTTT
TRBJ1-2 | NA | TRBV12-5 | NA | CASAPGGGDGYTF | TGTGCTAGTGCCCCGGGGGGGGGTGATGGCTACACCTTC
TRBJ2-7 | NA | TRBV11-2 | NA | CASSPGPTSYEQYF | TGTGCCAGCAGCCCGGGACCGACCTCCTACGAGCAGTACTTC
TRBJ2-1 | NA | TRBV9 | NA | CASSVGAAWGANEQFF | TGTGCCAGCAGCGTAGGGGCCGCTTGGGGGGCCAATGAGCAGTTCTTC